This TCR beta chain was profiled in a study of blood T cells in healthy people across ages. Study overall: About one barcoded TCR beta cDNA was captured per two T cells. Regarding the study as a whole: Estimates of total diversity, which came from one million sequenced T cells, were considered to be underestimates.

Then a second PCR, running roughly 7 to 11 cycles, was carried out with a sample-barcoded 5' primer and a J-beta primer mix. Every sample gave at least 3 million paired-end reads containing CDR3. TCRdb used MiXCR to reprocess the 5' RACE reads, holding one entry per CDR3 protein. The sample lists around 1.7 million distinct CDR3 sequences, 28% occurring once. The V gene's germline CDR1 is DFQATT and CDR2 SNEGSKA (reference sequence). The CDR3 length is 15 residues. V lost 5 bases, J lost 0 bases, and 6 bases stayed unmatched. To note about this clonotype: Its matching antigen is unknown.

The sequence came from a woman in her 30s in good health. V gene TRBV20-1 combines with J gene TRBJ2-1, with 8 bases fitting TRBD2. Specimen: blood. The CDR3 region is CSAHGRGSSYNEQFF. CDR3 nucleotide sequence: TGCAGTGCTCACGGGAGGGGGAGCTCCTACAATGAGCAGTTCTTC.